This T cell receptor (beta chain) was captured in a study of blood T cell repertoires in COVID-19. Participant age was 18 to 89 years, and participants resided in 25 or so US areas. Participants' reported clinical history set cohort assignment. As handled by the study authors: Estimation of nucleated cell counts relied on the amplification of reference gene primers. TCRdb keeps only in-frame clones here, not all; method: immunoSEQ multiplex PCR. The V and J calls and clone size are taken from that table; D and trimming were inferred from the DNA. The data hold more than 200,000 clones, with approximately 90% observed a single time. Germline V gene lookup returns CDR1 MNHEY and CDR2 SMNVEV (reference sequence). Trimming cost V 5 bases and J 4 bases; bases outside gene matches: 6. The CDR3 is made up of 16 amino acids.

What was sequenced was PBMCs or T cells enriched from blood (not recorded which). The chain recombines TRBV27 with TRBJ2-3, with 13 bases that match TRBD2. The TCR sequence derives from a man aged 40-50 years who had recovered from COVID-19. In DNA, the CDR3 is TGTGCCAGCAGTACCCGGACTAGCGGGAGCTCAGATACGCAGTATTTT. Protein product: CASSTRTSGSSDTQYF.